This is a list of T cell receptor beta chains from one sample in a study of memory CD4+ T cells and cytomegalovirus serostatus. Assay used: immunoSEQ multiplex PCR; TCRdb lists only in-frame clones, some missing. The sample has 40,000 to 50,000 clones; roughly 78% are singletons. Material for sequencing was memory CD4+ T cells from blood. These receptors all come from an adult in good health and CMV-seronegative. Each CDR3 is given with its conserved first and last residue. Fields, in order: D gene, V gene, J gene, CDR3 protein. The D gene is left open where the match is weak.

.,TRBV28,TRBJ1-4,CASSLGRGREKLFF
TRBD1,TRBV19,TRBJ1-2,CASSLQQGAGYGYTF
.,TRBV10-3,TRBJ1-6,CAISIGGEGGYNSPLHF
.,TRBV2,TRBJ1-5,CASSEGLQGNQPQHF
.,TRBV5-8,TRBJ1-4,CASTRTPQKLFF
.,TRBV5-6,TRBJ2-2,CASTATGGSGELFF
TRBD2,TRBV4-2,TRBJ2-5,CASSPTSGGTQETQYF
.,TRBV4-2,TRBJ1-2,CASSQVDGTDYGYTF
.,TRBV5-1,TRBJ2-2,CASTLLTGNTGELFF
.,TRBV11-3,TRBJ2-3,CASSPTGASDTQYF
TRBD2,TRBV29-1,TRBJ2-7,CSARSGGNEQYF
TRBD1,TRBV4-3,TRBJ1-2,CASSQDQDRVNGYTF
.,TRBV13,TRBJ2-5,CASSIQETQYF
TRBD1,TRBV2,TRBJ1-2,CASSRGGSPGYTF
.,TRBV29-1,TRBJ1-1,CSVPGDLGTEAFF
.,TRBV28,TRBJ2-7,CASSLWDTSYEQYF
TRBD1,TRBV7-8,TRBJ2-2,CASSLDRGYGELFF
TRBD1,TRBV19,TRBJ1-2,CASSPQGAMGYTF
TRBD1,TRBV6-1,TRBJ2-5,CASDRDRRETQYF
TRBD1,TRBV5-4,TRBJ2-3,CASSRTGGTDTQYF
TRBD1,TRBV18,TRBJ2-7,CASSAGRGISYEQYF
.,TRBV27,TRBJ1-5,CASSRWGDKASNQPQHF
.,TRBV4-2,TRBJ1-1,CASSQERRGQNTEAFF
TRBD1,TRBV7-9,TRBJ1-1,CASRPGDRGRRTEAFF
.,TRBV5-1,TRBJ1-2,CASSLASGDGYTF
.,TRBV4-1,TRBJ1-3,CASSQQFLQRTGNTIYF
TRBD1,TRBV18,TRBJ2-6,CASSPRTGDSGGGANVLTF
.,TRBV5-1,TRBJ1-4,CASSLAATTNEKLFF
TRBD2,TRBV5-6,TRBJ2-1,CASSLSLAGNEQFF
.,TRBV29-1,TRBJ2-2,CSGGQSNTGELFF
TRBD1,TRBV5-1,TRBJ1-1,CASSTGRRQGLNTEAFF
.,TRBV2,TRBJ2-3,CASSEGMAGGEDTQYF
.,TRBV30,TRBJ1-1,CAWSVNRNTEAFF
.,TRBV28,TRBJ1-5,CASSSGPFVQHF
.,TRBV5-4,TRBJ2-3,CASSWKTGGYTDTQYF
TRBD2,TRBV4-3,TRBJ2-2,CASSQDVRGGRGTGELFF
TRBD2,TRBV4-2,TRBJ2-5,CASSQDQASGAGGETQYF
.,TRBV4-2,TRBJ1-6,CASSQTGGPQNSPLHF
.,TRBV18,TRBJ2-2,CASSPQINTGELFF
TRBD1,TRBV30,TRBJ1-3,CAADRGSGNTIYF
.,TRBV2,TRBJ1-4,CASNEGVEKLFF
.,TRBV5-1,TRBJ2-7,CASKGGREQYF
.,TRBV6-5,TRBJ1-4,CASSLGGAIEEKLFF
TRBD1,TRBV5-8,TRBJ2-5,CASSLEGQKQETQYF